This paragraph covers one T cell receptor (beta chain) sequence. The data derive from a study of T cells in Graves' hyperthyroidism and ophthalmopathy. The CDR3 sequence is 15 residues long. The ends were cut back, 4 bases at V and 5 bases at J, with 17 bases in the middle. Germline V gene sequence: CDR1 SEHNR, CDR2 FQNEAQ (reference sequence). RNA transcripts provided the source from which TCR beta CDR3 regions were amplified. The study used the HTBI primer set for a first-round RT-PCR of the TCR CDR3. TCRdb itself ran the multiplex PCR reads through MiXCR, one entry per CDR3 protein. This sample has 750,000 to 950,000 distinct CDR3 sequences, with roughly 40% found just once. When ophthalmopathy did not progress within 18 months, Graves' hyperthyroidism was considered stable. Not enrolled were patients with uncontrolled infection, other autoimmune disease, pregnancy or lactation.

The genes are TRBV7-9 and TRBJ1-1, with a weak D call TRBD1 (6 bases). The receptor was isolated from a man younger than 35 with Graves' hyperthyroidism. Sample: blood. This CDR3 reads CASSWHQGRGTEAFF. The CDR3 region has the DNA TGTGCCAGCAGCTGGCATCAGGGGAGGGGGACTGAAGCTTTCTTT.